Below are 19 T cell receptor beta chains sequenced from a single sample in a study of T cells of healthy individuals. TCRdb reprocessed the 5' RACE reads with MiXCR, giving one entry per CDR3 protein. The profile shows around 100,000 distinct CDR3 sequences, 17% of them singletons. Source of these receptors: a human donor in good health.

This clonotype was seen a handful of times. V usage is TRBV2 and J usage is TRBJ2-1; TRBD1 matches at 8 bases. Germline V CDR1 and CDR2: SNHLY, FYNNEI. The CDR3 is 15 amino acids. J gave up 8 bases and V 2 bases, and 8 bases lay outside the gene matches. The CDR3 spells CASSEFDRGEDEQFF. In DNA form, the CDR3 reads TGTGCCAGCAGTGAATTCGACAGGGGAGAGGATGAGCAGTTCTTC.

V is TRBV28 and J is TRBJ1-5; D gene uncertain. The CDR3 extends over 13 amino acids. Looked up from germline, CDR1 is MDHEN and CDR2 is SYDVKM. Trimming pared 7 bases from V and 4 bases from J, leaving 11 bases between. The CDR3 coding sequence is TGTGCCAGCATAGGTGCGGGAAATCAGCCCCAGCATTTT. Protein sequence: CASIGAGNQPQHF. Combining the CDR3 with reference TRBV28 and TRBJ1-5 gives the whole variable domain DVKVTQSSRYLVKRTGEKVFLECVQDMDHENMFWYRQDPGLGLRLIYFSYDVKMKEKGDIPEGYSVSREKKERFSLILESASTNQTSMYLCASIGAGNQPQHFGDGTRLSIL.

The V gene is TRBV6-5, the J gene TRBJ2-3; D unclear. The CDR3 contains 17 residues. Per the germline V gene, CDR1 is MNHEY and CDR2 is SVGAGI. Trimming left V 0 bases short and J 0 bases short, with 13 bases between. CDR3 region: CASSYSILRTSTDTQYF. The CDR3 nucleotides read TGTGCCAGCAGTTACTCGATCCTGCGCACTAGCACAGATACGCAGTATTTT.

This clonotype was picked up a small number of times. The gene calls are TRBV2 and TRBJ2-4; a weak D match, TRBD2 (5 bases). The CDR3 contains 14 residues. Per germline, CDR1 SNHLY and CDR2 FYNNEI. Trimming pared 7 bases from V and 4 bases from J, leaving 14 bases between. In DNA form, the CDR3 reads TGTGCCAGCACCTCCGGGGTAGGAAAAAACATTCAGTACTTC. It specifies CASTSGVGKNIQYF.

The table lists this clonotype with many counts. The gene calls are TRBV3-1 and TRBJ2-3; D may be TRBD1 or TRBD2 (5 bases each). Deletions cut 0 bases from V and 5 bases from J, with 6 bases between. CDR1 and CDR2 (germline): LGHDT, YNNKEL (reference sequence). There are 13 residues in the CDR3. CDR3 residues: CASSQEGRDTQYF. The CDR3 DNA sequence: TGTGCCAGCAGCCAAGAGGGACGAGATACGCAGTATTTT.

This chain joins TRBV5-1 and TRBJ2-1, with D perhaps assigned TRBD1 or TRBD2 (5 bases each). Germline CDR1 and CDR2: SGHRS and YFSETQ. Trimming took off 7 bases at V and 5 bases at J, with 10 bases between the two ends. This CDR3 region has 12 residues. The CDR3 here is CASQGTHNEQFF. CDR3 DNA sequence: TGCGCCAGCCAAGGGACCCACAATGAGCAGTTCTTC. Filled out from reference TRBV5-1 and TRBJ2-1, the complete variable domain reads KAGVTQTPRYLIKTRGQQVTLSCSPISGHRSVSWYQQTPGQGLQFLFEYFSETQRNKGNFPGRFSGRQFSNSRSEMNVSTLELGDSALYLCASQGTHNEQFFGPGTRLTVL.

The V gene is TRBV6-2 or TRBV6-3, the J gene TRBJ2-1; 8 positions match TRBD1. The ends lost 6 bases at V and 5 bases at J; junction bases unmatched: 6. Germline V CDR1 and CDR2: MNHEY, SVGEGT. The CDR3 consists of 14 residues. In nucleotides, the CDR3 is TGTGCCAGCAGGACTTCAGGGGGCCACAATGAGCAGTTCTTC. Its protein is CASRTSGGHNEQFF.

This clonotype was seen many times. This sequence joins TRBV4-1 and TRBJ2-1; tentative D call: TRBD1 (9 bases). The CDR3 is 15 amino acids. Trimming removed 4 bases from V and 15 bases from J, with 25 bases in between. Germline values: CDR1 MGHRA, CDR2 YSYEKL. The CDR3 DNA sequence: TGCGCCAGCAGCCGCGCGGGGGGACAGGGAAGAGTATGGTTCTTC. It codes for CASSRAGGQGRVWFF.

The rearrangement uses TRBV6-1 and TRBJ2-7; the D is unclear. This CDR3 is built from 14 residues. CDR1 MNHNS and CDR2 SASEGT come from the germline V gene. The V and J ends lost 2 bases and 0 bases respectively, with 8 bases between them. For the CDR3, the DNA is TGTGCCAGCAGTGAACCATCTAGCTCCTACGAGCAGTACTTC. Protein product: CASSEPSSSYEQYF.

This clonotype has at least ten counts. V is TRBV20-1 and J is TRBJ1-2; D call uncertain. V was clipped by 6 bases and J by 3 bases, with 11 bases between them. There are 12 residues in the CDR3. Germline loops: CDR1 DFQATT, CDR2 SNEGSKA (reference sequence). The CDR3 region is CSANQADYGYTF. CDR3 coding DNA: TGCAGTGCCAATCAGGCGGACTATGGCTACACCTTC.

This clonotype was observed many times. The chain joins TRBV28 to TRBJ2-4; the D gene is possibly TRBD2 (7 bases). V was clipped by 5 bases and J by 3 bases, with 20 bases between them. Germline lookup yields CDR1 MDHEN and CDR2 SYDVKM. CDR3 length equals 17 residues. CDR3 sequence reads: CASSELGGAQNKNIQYF. The CDR3 nucleotides read TGTGCCAGCAGTGAGCTTGGGGGGGCGCAAAACAAAAACATTCAGTACTTC.

This clonotype was detected many times. V is TRBV20-1 and J is TRBJ1-1; D remains unclear. In germline, CDR1 is DFQATT, CDR2 SNEGSKA (reference sequence). V was cut by 0 bases and J by 6 bases, with 8 bases left in between. The CDR3 extends over 12 amino acids. CDR3 nucleotides: TGCAGTGCTAGAGAATCAGGATCTGAAGCTTTCTTT. This sequence encodes CSARESGSEAFF.

The chain joins TRBV7-9 to TRBJ2-7; D is unclear. V lost 5 bases and J 4 bases, leaving 9 bases between the germline ends. CDR3 length equals 12 residues. Germline lookup yields CDR1 SEHNR and CDR2 FQNEAQ (reference sequence). This CDR3 is CASSKLGYEQYF. The DNA for the CDR3 is TGTGCCAGCAGCAAGCTCGGTTACGAGCAGTACTTC.

This clonotype was observed a handful of times. Written as DNA, the CDR3 is TGCAGCTCCGTGGTTACGAGTCTCAGCTCCTACAATGAGCAGTTCTTC. It yields the protein CSSVVTSLSSYNEQFF. This sequence joins TRBV29-1 and TRBJ2-1; the D is unclear. CDR1 and CDR2 (germline): SQVTM, ANQGSEA. Trimming stripped 8 bases from V and 0 bases from J, with 20 bases between. CDR3 length: 16 residues.

This clonotype was counted between two and nine times. The chain carries TRBV4-3 and TRBJ1-2; D remains ambiguous. Germline V gives CDR1 LGHNA, CDR2 YSLEER. V lost 1 base, J lost 0 bases, and 9 bases lay in between. The CDR3 totals 15 residues. The CDR3 spells CASSQAFPANYGYTF. CDR3 DNA sequence: TGCGCCAGCAGCCAAGCTTTCCCAGCTAACTATGGCTACACCTTC.

CDR3 residues: CASSLEWGQETQYF. The CDR3 DNA reads as TGTGCCAGCAGCTTAGAATGGGGGCAAGAGACCCAGTACTTC. V is TRBV7-2 and J is TRBJ2-5; tentatively, D is TRBD1 or TRBD2 (5 bases each). Germline V CDR1 and CDR2: SGHTA, FQGNSA. This CDR3 contains 14 residues. V was trimmed by 1 base and J by 2 bases, leaving 8 bases between them.

This clonotype was picked up a small number of times. The V gene is TRBV28, the J gene TRBJ1-1; D gene uncertain. CDR3 length: 12 amino acids. The ends were cut back, 11 bases at V and 0 bases at J, with 10 bases in the middle. Germline V lookup: CDR1 MDHEN, CDR2 SYDVKM. The CDR3 loop is CAVTLLNTEAFF. DNA for the CDR3: TGTGCCGTCACGCTATTGAACACTGAAGCTTTCTTT.

This clonotype was observed a handful of times. J is TRBJ2-5 and V is TRBV12-3 or TRBV12-4; 11 positions agree with TRBD1. This CDR3 region has 18 residues. V shed 3 bases, J shed 4 bases, and the junction held 13 bases outside the gene matches. For the CDR3, the DNA is TGTGCCAGCAGTTTCGGGGGGGGAGGTGGGACAGGGGGAGAGACCCAGTACTTC. It codes for CASSFGGGGGTGGETQYF.

The chain uses TRBV27 and TRBJ2-1, with 11 positions matching TRBD2. Germline assignment: CDR1 MNHEY and CDR2 SMNVEV (reference sequence). V shed 6 bases and J 3 bases; nucleotides not matched to a gene: 7. The CDR3 is 16 amino acids. As DNA, the CDR3 is TGTGCCAGCAGACACGTAGCGGGGGGGGTCTACAATGAGCAGTTCTTC. It codes for CASRHVAGGVYNEQFF.